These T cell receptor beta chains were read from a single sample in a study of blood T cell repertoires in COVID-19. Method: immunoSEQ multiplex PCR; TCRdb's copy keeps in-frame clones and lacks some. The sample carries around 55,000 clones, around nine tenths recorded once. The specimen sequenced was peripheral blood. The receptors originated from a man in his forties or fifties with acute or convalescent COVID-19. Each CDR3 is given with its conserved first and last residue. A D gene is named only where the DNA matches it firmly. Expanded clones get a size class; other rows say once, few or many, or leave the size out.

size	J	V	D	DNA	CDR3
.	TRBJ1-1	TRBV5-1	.	TGCGCCAGCAGCTTGGCCCGGGGTGGAAATATGTACACTGAAGCTTTCTTT	CASSLARGGNMYTEAFF
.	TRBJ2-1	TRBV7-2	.	TGTGCCAGCAGCTTTATAAACTCCTACAATGAGCAGTTCTTC	CASSFINSYNEQFF
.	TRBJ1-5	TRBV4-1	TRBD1	TGCGCCAGCAGCCCCCGAACTCAGGGGGCGAATCAGCCCCAGCATTTT	CASSPRTQGANQPQHF
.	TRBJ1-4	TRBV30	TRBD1	TGTGCCTGGAGGGACAGGGGCGTGGAACTTTTT	CAWRDRGVELF
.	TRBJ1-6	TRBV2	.	TGTGCCAGCAGCCTAAGGCTGGAGGCACGTAATTCACCCCTCCACTTT	CASSLRLEARNSPLHF
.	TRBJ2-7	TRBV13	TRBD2	TGTGCCAGCAGCGGGACTAGCGTTCCCTACGAGCAGTACTTC	CASSGTSVPYEQYF
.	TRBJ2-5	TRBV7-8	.	TGTGCCAGCAGCTTCCGGGATCGGAAAGAGACCCAGTACTTC	CASSFRDRKETQYF
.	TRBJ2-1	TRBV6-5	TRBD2	TGTGCCAGCAGTTTCCTAGCGGGAGCTAACAATGAGCAGTTCTTC	CASSFLAGANNEQFF
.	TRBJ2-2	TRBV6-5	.	TGTGCCAGCACCAGGACCGGGGAGCTGTTTTTT	CASTRTGELFF
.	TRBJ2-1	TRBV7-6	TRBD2	TGTGCCAGCAGCTTAAGTGCTGCGGGAGTGGGTGAGCAGTTCTTC	CASSLSAAGVGEQFF
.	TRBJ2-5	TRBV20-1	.	TGCAGTGGGACACTTCAAGAGACCCAGTACTTC	CSGTLQETQYF
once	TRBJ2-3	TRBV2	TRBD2	TGTGCCAGCAGTTCACTAGCGGCTAGCACAGATACGCAGTATTTT	CASSSLAASTDTQYF
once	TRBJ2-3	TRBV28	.	TGTGCCAGCATCCGGTCCCCAGATACGCAGTATTTT	CASIRSPDTQYF
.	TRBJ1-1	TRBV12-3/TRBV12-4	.	TGTGCCAGCAGTTTGGGCCTGAACACTGAAGCTTTCTTT	CASSLGLNTEAFF
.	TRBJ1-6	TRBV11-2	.	TGTGCCAGCAGCTTAAGGGGCCAAGCAGATTCACCCCTCCACTTT	CASSLRGQADSPLHF
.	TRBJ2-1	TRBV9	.	TGTGCCAGCAGCGTAGGGGGAGCAACCTACAATGAGCAGTTCTTC	CASSVGGATYNEQFF
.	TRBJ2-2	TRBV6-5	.	TGTGCCAGCACGCTAGAAAAGAACACCGGGGAGCTGTTTTTT	CASTLEKNTGELFF
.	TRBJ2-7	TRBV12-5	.	TGTGCTAGTGGGATTCCAGGGAAACCCCACGAGCAGTACTTC	CASGIPGKPHEQYF
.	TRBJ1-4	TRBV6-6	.	TGTGCCAGCACCAGCTCAGGCGCAACTAATGAAAAACTGTTTTTT	CASTSSGATNEKLFF
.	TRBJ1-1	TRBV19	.	TGTGCCAGTAGTCGGACTGTGGTAACTGAAGCTTTCTTT	CASSRTVVTEAFF
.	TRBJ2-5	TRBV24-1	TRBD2	TGTGCCACCAGAGGCGGGGGGGAGACCCAGTACTTC	CATRGGGETQYF
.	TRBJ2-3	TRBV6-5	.	TGTGCCAGCAGTTTCCGGACCACCGGGACTACAGATACGCAGTATTTT	CASSFRTTGTTDTQYF
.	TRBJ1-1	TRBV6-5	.	TGTGCCAGCAGGGGGGAGGGGAGAGGGACTGAAGCTTTCTTT	CASRGEGRGTEAFF
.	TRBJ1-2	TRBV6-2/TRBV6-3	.	TGTGCCAGCAGCAGGGATGGAGGGCTTTGGTATGGCTACACCTTC	CASSRDGGLWYGYTF
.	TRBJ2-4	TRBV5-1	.	TGCGCCAGCAGCTGGGCAAACATTCAGTACTTC	CASSWANIQYF
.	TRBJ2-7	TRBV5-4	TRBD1	TGTGCCAGCAGCTTGGCCGGGACAGGGAAATACGAGCAGTACTTC	CASSLAGTGKYEQYF
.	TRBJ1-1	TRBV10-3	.	TGTGCCATCAGCAACAGGGAACATACTGAAGCTTTCTTT	CAISNREHTEAFF